Sequencing of this T cell receptor beta chain was carried out in a study of regulatory and conventional T cells in RAG deficiency. This CDR3 is 15 amino acids long. Details on this clone: The antigen is not known.

Genomic DNA came from blood regulatory T cells gated CD4+ CD25-high CD127-low. General study findings and limits: Compared with controls, unique Treg TCR beta sequences dropped about 100-fold in Omenn syndrome and CID/AS.

This table comes from immunoSEQ multiplex PCR, and its TCRdb copy is limited to in-frame clones, with some not included. The sample yields roughly 28,000 clones, 75% to 95% seen once. The data also belong to a second study, concerning regulatory T cells. Per that study: Amplification used 52 TRBV primers and 13 TRBJ primers.

V is TRBV21-1 and J is TRBJ2-2. TRBV21-1 is deemed a pseudogene. Sequenced material: Tregs sorted from blood. The TCR originated in a human donor in good health. The CDR3 loop reads CASSARRKGTGELFF. CDR3 coding DNA: TGTGCCAGCAGCGCGAGGCGGAAGGGCACCGGGGAGCTGTTTTTT.